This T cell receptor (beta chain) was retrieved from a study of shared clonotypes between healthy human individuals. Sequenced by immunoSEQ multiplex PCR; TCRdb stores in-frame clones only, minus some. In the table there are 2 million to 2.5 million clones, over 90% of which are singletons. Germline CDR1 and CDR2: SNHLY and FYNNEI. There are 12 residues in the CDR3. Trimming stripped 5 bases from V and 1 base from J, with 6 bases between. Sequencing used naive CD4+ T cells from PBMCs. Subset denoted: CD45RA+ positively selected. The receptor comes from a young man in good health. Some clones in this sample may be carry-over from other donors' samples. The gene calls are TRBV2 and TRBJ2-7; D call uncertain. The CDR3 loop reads CASSPMSYEQYF. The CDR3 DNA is TGTGCCAGCAGTCCAATGTCCTACGAGCAGTACTTC.